This TCR beta chain was captured in a study of blood T cell repertoires in COVID-19 (TCRdb year 2020). About the full investigation: Samples covering the acute and convalescent phases of COVID-19 were provided by collaborators in the United States, Italy and Spain. The prospective study material was composed of cDNA or gDNA derived from T cells, B-cell-depleted T cells, or PBMCs. The dataset comprised deeply sampled blood TCRbeta repertoires from subjects exposed to, actively infected with, or recovered from COVID-19. The repertoires were released in a freely available public database intended as a resource for research on the immune response to SARS-CoV-2. The samples were drawn from two sources: the first 160 participants of the ongoing ImmuneRACE study, and 1,000 to 1,500 subjects contributed by 6 global collaborators. A de-identified subject ID, COVID-19 status, age in years and sex were almost always included in the sample metadata. HLA class I and class II types, where available, came from metadata supplied by the sample provider rather than from assay-based typing. Study-level results and caveats: Clinical and demographic metadata were provided uncurated, with the amount varying by source and participant.

The germline V and J ends show losses of 4 bases and 2 bases respectively, and no gene match explains 5 bases of the junction. The germline V gene gives CDR1 as SGHRS and CDR2 as YFSETQ. There are 15 amino acids in the CDR3, from cysteine to phenylalanine inclusive. The only DNA kept is the CDR3, 45 bases in frame from the first base. A word on this clone: Its antigen target is currently unknown. It has no much larger one-base neighbor in the sample; base qualities were not kept.

The collaborating institutions used their own protocols to collect whole blood in K2EDTA tubes. Collaborator samples were shipped for TCRbeta analysis as frozen whole blood, isolated PBMCs, or DNA extracted from either sample type. The immunoSEQ Assay, a bias-controlled multiplex PCR, was used to amplify TCRbeta CDR3 regions from genomic DNA. In the authors' own workflow: The number of nucleated cells in each sample was estimated by amplification of reference gene primers within the assay. To quantify the absolute abundance of each unique TCRbeta CDR3 rearrangement, sequence reads were collapsed and filtered. For each sample, productive Simpson clonality was calculated as the square root of Simpson's diversity index over productive rearrangements. Sourced from immuneACCESS, this table was stored by TCRdb with only in-frame sequences that have V and J called. A share of the clones is absent; for the studies checked, an unresolved V gene accounts for under half, and the remainder has no known explanation. That table supplies the V and J calls and clone size; D and trimming were determined from the DNA. This sample is represented by just over 250,000 clones; about 90% of them were singletons. Of the sample, over 2% is held by the ten largest clones.

The receptor's source is a woman in her 50s with acute or convalescent COVID-19. In this chain, TRBV5-1 is recombined with TRBJ2-1; TRBD2 matches 8 bases in the middle. The sample consisted of peripheral blood. For the CDR3, the sequence is CASSPTSVTYNEQFF. The nucleotides read TGCGCCAGCAGCCCGACTAGCGTGACCTACAATGAGCAGTTCTTC.